This TCR beta chain derives from a study of Graves' ophthalmopathy and Graves' hyperthyroidism. Germline CDR1 is MNHNS and CDR2 is SASEGT. The CDR3 totals 13 residues. V lost 1 base and J 11 bases, leaving 9 bases between the germline ends. The TCR beta CDR3 regions underwent amplification from RNA transcripts. The library came from an HTBI-primed first-round RT-PCR and a second-round multiplex PCR. TCRdb re-called the multiplex PCR reads with MiXCR, one entry per CDR3 protein. The repertoire holds about half a million distinct CDR3 sequences, with approximately 15% as singletons. Concerning this clonotype: Antigen: not known.

Symptoms, serum thyroxine and TRAb, thyroid ultrasound, and orbital computed tomography formed the diagnostic basis. The PBMCs originated from roughly 11 ml of fresh peripheral blood. Study-wide results and limits: Ophthalmopathy could be told apart from stable hyperthyroidism by a 13-signature model (about 90% sensitivity, roughly 80% specificity). Forecasting of ophthalmopathy progression by the model achieved almost 71% sensitivity and 72.22% specificity.

The chain recombines TRBV6-1 with TRBJ1-6; D is uncertain. The sequencing sample was made of blood. The clonotype comes from a woman in her twenties or thirties with Graves' ophthalmopathy. The CDR3 bases are TGTGCCAGCAGTGAAGACCGGGGAACACCCCTCCACTTT. Its translation is CASSEDRGTPLHF.